The present T cell receptor beta chain was sequenced within a study of tissue T cells after allogeneic stem cell transplantation (dated 2022 in TCRdb). Study-wide context: Over a roughly three-year period, fewer than 10 adult allo-HCT recipients with steroid-refractory GVHD were prospectively enrolled in a research-autopsy study. On the human side, the study was prospective and observational, with no blinding or randomization. Every GVHD patient got a graft from a donor, with four grafts unmodified and three CD34-selected to deplete T cells. The study profiled TCR beta repertoires in many tissues obtained from research autopsies of patients with and without GVHD, and also in mouse models of GVHD. For viably preserved blood and marrow, CD3+ T cells were flow-sorted when cell numbers permitted, and smaller samples went directly to DNA extraction. All GVHD patients had gastrointestinal GVHD and received several lines of GVHD-directed therapy; five or six also had skin involvement. Broader findings and caveats from the paper: Within patients, how anatomically similar tissues were was a major factor shaping TCR repertoire composition, regardless of disease or transplant status. The study did not establish which tissue TCRs were alloreactive or antigen-specific, and some clones may have been host cells that persisted. Few T cell clones were found to be shared across patients, but shared repertoire signatures across patients were revealed in a tissue-specific fashion by motif-based clustering. A small and clinically heterogeneous patient cohort was studied, and sampling depth was acknowledged as a limitation. In both patients and mice, only a limited portion of the TCR repertoire detected in tissues was captured by blood and spleen T cells.

To prepare the library, the immunoSEQ multiplex PCR assay was applied. TCRbeta CDR3 sequencing was performed at survey depth by Adaptive Biotechnologies, and CDR3 sequences, V/J genes, productive frequency and template counts were reported. Amplification of TCR beta CDR3 regions was performed from genomic DNA rather than from RNA. The original methods were these. Jensen-Shannon divergence was used to quantify pairwise repertoire overlap between tissues, with a value of 1 indicating complete divergence and a value of 0 indicating identical repertoires. Based on pairwise JSD values, tissues were grouped by single-linkage agglomerative hierarchical clustering, and the results were shown as dendrograms. GLIPH2 was run on all patient samples with simulation_depth 1000, kmer_min_depth 3 and cdr3_length_cutoff 8, and groups with more than two unique CDR3s were retained. In a standardized tissue-overlap score, Jaccard GLIPH-group overlap across patients was extrapolated to a standard repertoire size of 1000 clones. Linear mixed-effect models, with tissue as a fixed effect and individual as a random effect, were used to test how diversity related to clinical or experimental variables. This immuneACCESS table, as held by TCRdb, lists in-frame sequences with V and J called but not all clones. Of the missing ones, under half trace to an unresolved V gene in checked studies; the others have no known cause. V and J calls plus clone size are reproduced from that table; the DNA served to infer D and trimming. For this sample there are about 26,000 clones; 91% appear just once. Together, the top ten hold 1.5% to 2.5% of the sample.

Taken with the paper, the label for time point translates to: recipient (host-origin) PBMCs collected before allo-HCT. Including cysteine and phenylalanine, the CDR3 has 12 amino acids. Of the read, only the CDR3 DNA is kept; its 36 bases are in frame from base 1. Cut back by 3 bases and 3 bases, the V and J ends lie 3 bases apart. Based on the germline V gene, the CDR1 and CDR2 sequences are WSHSY and SAAADI. Regarding this clone: Its antigen is currently not known. Within one base of it there is no much larger clone, and no base qualities were kept.

This receptor was identified in a male donor aged 60 or older who later had graft-versus-host disease after an allogeneic stem cell transplant. The sequence links TRBV10-2 to TRBJ1-5, with the D gene not confidently named. The sample consisted of blood, taken before transplantation. The nucleotide sequence reads TGCGCCAGCAGTGACCTCAATCAGCCCCAGCATTTT. Its protein product is CASSDLNQPQHF.